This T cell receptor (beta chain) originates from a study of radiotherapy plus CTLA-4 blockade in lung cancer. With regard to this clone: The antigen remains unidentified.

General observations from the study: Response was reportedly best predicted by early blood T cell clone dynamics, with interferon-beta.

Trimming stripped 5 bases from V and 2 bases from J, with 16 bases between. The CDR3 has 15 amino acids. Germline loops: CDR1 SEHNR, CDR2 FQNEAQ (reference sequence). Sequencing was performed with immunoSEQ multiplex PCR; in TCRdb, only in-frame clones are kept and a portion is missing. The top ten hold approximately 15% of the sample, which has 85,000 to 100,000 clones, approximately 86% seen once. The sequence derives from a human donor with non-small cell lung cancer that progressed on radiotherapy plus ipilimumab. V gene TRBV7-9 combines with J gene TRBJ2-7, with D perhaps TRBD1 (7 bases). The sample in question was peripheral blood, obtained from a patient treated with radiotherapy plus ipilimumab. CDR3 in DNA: TGTGCCAGCAGCCCAGGGGGGCTCTGGACCTACGAGCAGTACTTC. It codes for CASSPGGLWTYEQYF.